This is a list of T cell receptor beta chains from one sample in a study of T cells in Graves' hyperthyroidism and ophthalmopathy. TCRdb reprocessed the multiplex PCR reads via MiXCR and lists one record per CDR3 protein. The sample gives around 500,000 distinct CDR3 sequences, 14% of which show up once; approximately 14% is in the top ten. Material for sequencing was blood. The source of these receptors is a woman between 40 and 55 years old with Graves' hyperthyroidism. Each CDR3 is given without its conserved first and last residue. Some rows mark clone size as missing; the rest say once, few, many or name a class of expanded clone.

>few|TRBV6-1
ASGGREYNEQF
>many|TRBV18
ASSPGGSEQY
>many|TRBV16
ASSLGQGHNSPLH
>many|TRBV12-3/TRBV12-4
ASSPGGDVYGYT
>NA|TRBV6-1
ASSDASEGNEQF
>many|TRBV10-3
AISEGQKYEQY
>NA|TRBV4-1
ASSHLQTGLKF
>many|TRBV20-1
SASVLAQYYNEQF
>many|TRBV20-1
SARDGTVPYEQY
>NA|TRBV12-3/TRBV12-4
ASIPWGRVNTGELF
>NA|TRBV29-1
SVEGVTGEGGDTQY
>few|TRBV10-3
AISEGVGGENEQF
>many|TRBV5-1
ASSIVPGQGYEQY
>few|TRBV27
ASKVTGSNQPQH
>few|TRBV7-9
ASSTGQGARSNTEAF
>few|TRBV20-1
SATSGLAGTLNEQF
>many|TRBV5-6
ASSPGTSGRIDTQY
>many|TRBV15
ATSRDRGRYEQY
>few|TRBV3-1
ASSRRGGRANTGELF
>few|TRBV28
ASSLTGADIYEQY
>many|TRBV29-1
SVQGARGYT
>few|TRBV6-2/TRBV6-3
ASRLGIEQF
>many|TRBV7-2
ASSLAQTYEQY